This paragraph covers one T cell receptor beta chain sequence. This record belongs to a study of control samples from healthy donors and cancer patients. The CDR3 spans 16 residues. The germline V and J ends were trimmed by 2 bases and 0 bases, with 14 bases remaining between them. Germline-derived CDR1 and CDR2 are GTSNPN and SVGIG (reference sequence). Sequencing used immunoSEQ multiplex PCR; TCRdb keeps in-frame clones, though not all of them. Of about 100,000 clones listed, 88% are singletons. The receptor comes from a man under 40 in good health. The V gene is TRBV30, the J gene TRBJ1-5; TRBD1 is a possible D gene (6 bases). Sequenced sample: blood. The CDR3 loop is CAWSFRGSYSNQPQHF. The CDR3 nucleotides read TGTGCCTGGAGTTTCAGGGGATCATATAGCAATCAGCCCCAGCATTTT.